This T cell receptor (beta chain) was identified during a study of memory CD4+ T cells and cytomegalovirus serostatus. Only in-frame clones appear in the TCRdb table, and some are missing; sequencing was by immunoSEQ multiplex PCR. The sample yields some 67,000 clones, roughly 76% seen once. The sort gate was single viable CD3+CD4+CD8-CD45RO+ cells for memory CD4+ T cells. Sequenced: memory CD4+ T cells from blood. The TCR comes from an adult in good health and CMV-seropositive.

CDR3 loop: CASSQDRTRTYEQYF. For the CDR3, the DNA is TGTGCCAGCAGCCAAGACCGGACTCGTACCTACGAGCAGTACTTC. The rearrangement joins TRBV14 to TRBJ2-7, with a weak D call TRBD2 (5 bases). V lost 0 bases to trimming and J lost 2 bases, with 11 bases between them. Germline CDR1 reads SGHDN; CDR2 reads FVKESK. The CDR3 totals 15 residues.